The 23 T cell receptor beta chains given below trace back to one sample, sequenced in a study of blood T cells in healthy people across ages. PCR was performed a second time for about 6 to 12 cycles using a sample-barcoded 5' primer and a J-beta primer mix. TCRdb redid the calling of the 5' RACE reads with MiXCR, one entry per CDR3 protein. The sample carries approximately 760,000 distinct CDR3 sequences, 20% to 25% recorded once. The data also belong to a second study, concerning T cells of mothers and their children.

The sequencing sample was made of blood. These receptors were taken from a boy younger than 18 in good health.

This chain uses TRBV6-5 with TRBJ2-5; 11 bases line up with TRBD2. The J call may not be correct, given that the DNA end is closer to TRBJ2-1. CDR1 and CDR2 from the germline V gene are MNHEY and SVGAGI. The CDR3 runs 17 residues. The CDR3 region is CASSYGLAGGPRGEQFF. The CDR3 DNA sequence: TGTGCCAGCAGTTACGGGCTAGCGGGGGGACCGCGGGGTGAGCAGTTCTTC.

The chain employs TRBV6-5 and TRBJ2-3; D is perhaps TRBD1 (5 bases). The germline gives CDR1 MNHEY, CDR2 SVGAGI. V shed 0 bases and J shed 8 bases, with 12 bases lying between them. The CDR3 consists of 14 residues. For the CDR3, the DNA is TGTGCCAGCAGTTACTCTAGGGGCCTAGGTACGCAGTATTTT. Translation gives CASSYSRGLGTQYF.

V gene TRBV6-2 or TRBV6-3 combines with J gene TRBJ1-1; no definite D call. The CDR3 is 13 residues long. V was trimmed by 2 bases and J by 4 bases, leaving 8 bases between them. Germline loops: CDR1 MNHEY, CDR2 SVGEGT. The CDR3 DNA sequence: TGTGCCAGCAGTTACGCATTCAGCACTGAAGCTTTCTTT. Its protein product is CASSYAFSTEAFF.

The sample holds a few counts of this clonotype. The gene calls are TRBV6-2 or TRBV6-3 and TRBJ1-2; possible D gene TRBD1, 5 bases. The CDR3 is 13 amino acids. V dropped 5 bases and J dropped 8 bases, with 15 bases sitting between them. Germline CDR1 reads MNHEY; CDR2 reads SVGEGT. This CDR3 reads CASSPTQGYGYTF. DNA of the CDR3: TGTGCCAGCAGTCCTACGCAGGGTTACGGCTACACCTTC.

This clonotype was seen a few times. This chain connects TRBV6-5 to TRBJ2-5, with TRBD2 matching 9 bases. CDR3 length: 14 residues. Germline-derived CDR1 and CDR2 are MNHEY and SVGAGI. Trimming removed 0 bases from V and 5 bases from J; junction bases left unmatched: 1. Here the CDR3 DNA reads TGTGCCAGCAGTTACTCTGCGGGAGGGGAGACCCAGTACTTC. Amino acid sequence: CASSYSAGGETQYF.

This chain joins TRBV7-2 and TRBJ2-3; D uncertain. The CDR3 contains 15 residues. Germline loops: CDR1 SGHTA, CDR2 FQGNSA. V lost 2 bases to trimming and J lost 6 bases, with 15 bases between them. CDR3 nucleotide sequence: TGTGCCAGCAGCTTATTGGTTGGCTTGAAGGATACGCAGTATTTT. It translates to CASSLLVGLKDTQYF.

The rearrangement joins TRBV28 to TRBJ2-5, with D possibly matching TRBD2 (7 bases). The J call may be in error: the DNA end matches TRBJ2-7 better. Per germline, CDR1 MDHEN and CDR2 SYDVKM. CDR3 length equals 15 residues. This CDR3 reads CASSQLGGASYEQYF. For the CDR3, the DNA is TGTGCCAGCAGCCAACTGGGGGGGGCCTCCTACGAGCAGTACTTC.

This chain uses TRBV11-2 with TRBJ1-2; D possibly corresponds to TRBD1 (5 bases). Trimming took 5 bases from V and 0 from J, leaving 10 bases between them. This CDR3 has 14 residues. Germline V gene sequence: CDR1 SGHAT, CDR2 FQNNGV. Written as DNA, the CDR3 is TGTGCCAGCAGCGCTCAGACAGCTAACTATGGCTACACCTTC. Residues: CASSAQTANYGYTF.

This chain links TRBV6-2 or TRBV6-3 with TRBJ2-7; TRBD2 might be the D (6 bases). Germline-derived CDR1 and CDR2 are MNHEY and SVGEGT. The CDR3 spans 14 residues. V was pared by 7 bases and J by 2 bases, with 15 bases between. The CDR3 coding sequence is TGTGCCAGCATAGATCGACGGACTACCTACGAGCAGTACTTC. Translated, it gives CASIDRRTTYEQYF.

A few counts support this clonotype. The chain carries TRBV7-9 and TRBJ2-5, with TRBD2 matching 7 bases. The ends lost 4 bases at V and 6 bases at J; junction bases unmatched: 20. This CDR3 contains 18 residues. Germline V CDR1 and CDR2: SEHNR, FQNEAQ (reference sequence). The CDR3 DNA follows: TGTGCCAGCAGCTCGACTAGCCCCGTGTCGTCTATCGAGAAGACCCAGTACTTC. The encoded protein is CASSSTSPVSSIEKTQYF. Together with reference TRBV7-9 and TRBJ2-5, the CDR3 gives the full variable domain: DTGVSQNPRHKITKRGQNVTFRCDPISEHNRLYWYRQTLGQGPEFLTYFQNEAQLEKSRLLSDRFSAERPKGSFSTLEIQRTEQGDSAMYLCASSSTSPVSSIEKTQYFGPGTRLLVL.

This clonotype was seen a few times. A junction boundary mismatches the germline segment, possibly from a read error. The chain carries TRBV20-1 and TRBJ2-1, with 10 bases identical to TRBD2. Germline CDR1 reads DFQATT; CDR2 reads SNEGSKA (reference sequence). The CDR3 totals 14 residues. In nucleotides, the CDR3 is TGCAGTGCTGACCTAGCGGGAGTTAAGAACGAGCAGCACTTC. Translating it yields CSADLAGVKNEQHF.

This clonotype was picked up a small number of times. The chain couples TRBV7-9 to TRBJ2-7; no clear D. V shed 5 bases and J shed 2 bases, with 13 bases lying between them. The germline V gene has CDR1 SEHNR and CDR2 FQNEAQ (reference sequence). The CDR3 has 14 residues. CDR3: CASSQKATTYEQYF. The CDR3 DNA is TGTGCCAGCAGCCAAAAGGCTACCACCTACGAGCAGTACTTC.

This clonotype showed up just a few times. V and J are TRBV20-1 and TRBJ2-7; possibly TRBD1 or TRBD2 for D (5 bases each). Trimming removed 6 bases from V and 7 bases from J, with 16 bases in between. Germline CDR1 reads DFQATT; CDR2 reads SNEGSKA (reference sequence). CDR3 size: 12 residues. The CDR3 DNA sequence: TGCAGTGCCAAGAGGTTCGAGGGGGAGCAGTACTTC. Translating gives CSAKRFEGEQYF.

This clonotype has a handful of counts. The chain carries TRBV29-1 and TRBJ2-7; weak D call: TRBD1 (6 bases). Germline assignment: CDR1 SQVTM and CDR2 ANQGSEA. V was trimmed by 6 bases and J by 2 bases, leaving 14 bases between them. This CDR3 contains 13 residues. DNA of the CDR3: TGCAGCGTAACCAGGGGAAGGACCTACGAGCAGTACTTC. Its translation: CSVTRGRTYEQYF.

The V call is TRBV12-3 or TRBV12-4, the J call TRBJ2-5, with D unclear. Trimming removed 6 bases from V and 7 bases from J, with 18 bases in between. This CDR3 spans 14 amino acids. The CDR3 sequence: CASSPRTQKGTQYF. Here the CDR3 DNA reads TGTGCCAGCAGCCCCCGAACCCAGAAGGGGACCCAGTACTTC.

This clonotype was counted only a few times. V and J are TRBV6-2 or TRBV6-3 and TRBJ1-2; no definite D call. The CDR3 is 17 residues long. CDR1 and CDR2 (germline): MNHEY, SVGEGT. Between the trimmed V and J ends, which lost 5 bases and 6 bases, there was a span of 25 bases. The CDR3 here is CASSPVVGPLIGDGYTF. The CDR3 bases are TGTGCCAGCAGTCCGGTGGTTGGCCCCTTGATTGGGGATGGCTACACCTTC.

The CDR3 region is CATSNGRSGYTF. CDR3 nucleotides: TGTGCCACCTCCAATGGCCGGAGTGGCTACACCTTC. The chain couples TRBV7-9 to TRBJ1-2, with unresolved D. The germline gives CDR1 SEHNR, CDR2 FQNEAQ (reference sequence). The ends were cut back, 10 bases at V and 7 bases at J, with 16 bases in the middle. CDR3 size: 12 residues.

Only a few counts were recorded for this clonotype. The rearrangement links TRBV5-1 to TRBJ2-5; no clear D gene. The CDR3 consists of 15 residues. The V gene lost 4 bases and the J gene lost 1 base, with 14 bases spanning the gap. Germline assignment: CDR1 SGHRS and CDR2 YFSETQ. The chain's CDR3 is CASSPSWALQETQYF. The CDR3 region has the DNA TGCGCCAGCAGCCCAAGTTGGGCCCTCCAAGAGACCCAGTACTTC.

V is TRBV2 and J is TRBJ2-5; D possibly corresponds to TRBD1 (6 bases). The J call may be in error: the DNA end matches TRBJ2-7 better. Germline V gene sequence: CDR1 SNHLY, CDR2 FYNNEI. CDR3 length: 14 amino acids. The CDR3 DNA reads TGTGCCAGCAGTGCTACAGGGCACTCCTACGAGCAGTACTTC. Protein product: CASSATGHSYEQYF.

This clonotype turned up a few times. In DNA form, the CDR3 reads TGTGCCAGCAGTGAAGGAGACCACGAGCAGTACTTC. Amino acid sequence: CASSEGDHEQYF. The chain recombines TRBV6-1 with TRBJ2-5, with D uncertain. The J call may not be correct, given that the DNA end is closer to TRBJ2-7. Germline V gene lookup returns CDR1 MNHNS and CDR2 SASEGT. This CDR3 has 12 residues.

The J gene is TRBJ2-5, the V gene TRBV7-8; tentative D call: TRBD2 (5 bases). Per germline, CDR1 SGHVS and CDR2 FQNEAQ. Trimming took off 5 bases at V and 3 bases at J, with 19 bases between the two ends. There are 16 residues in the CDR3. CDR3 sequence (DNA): TGTGCCAGCAGCCCTAACGCGGAACTAGTGAAAGAGACCCAGTACTTC. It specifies CASSPNAELVKETQYF.

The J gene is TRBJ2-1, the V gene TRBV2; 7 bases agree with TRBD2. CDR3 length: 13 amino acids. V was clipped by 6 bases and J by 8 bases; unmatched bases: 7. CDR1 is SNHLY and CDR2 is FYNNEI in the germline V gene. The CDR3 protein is CASSGRRWDEQFF. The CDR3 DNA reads TGTGCCAGCAGCGGGAGGCGTTGGGATGAGCAGTTCTTC.

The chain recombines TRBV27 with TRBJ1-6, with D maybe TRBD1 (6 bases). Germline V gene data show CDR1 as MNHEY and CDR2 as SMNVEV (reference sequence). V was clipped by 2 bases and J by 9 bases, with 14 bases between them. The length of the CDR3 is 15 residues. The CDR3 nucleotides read TGTGCCAGCAGTTTAAGGGACAAGGGAACTTCACCCCTCCACTTT. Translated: CASSLRDKGTSPLHF.